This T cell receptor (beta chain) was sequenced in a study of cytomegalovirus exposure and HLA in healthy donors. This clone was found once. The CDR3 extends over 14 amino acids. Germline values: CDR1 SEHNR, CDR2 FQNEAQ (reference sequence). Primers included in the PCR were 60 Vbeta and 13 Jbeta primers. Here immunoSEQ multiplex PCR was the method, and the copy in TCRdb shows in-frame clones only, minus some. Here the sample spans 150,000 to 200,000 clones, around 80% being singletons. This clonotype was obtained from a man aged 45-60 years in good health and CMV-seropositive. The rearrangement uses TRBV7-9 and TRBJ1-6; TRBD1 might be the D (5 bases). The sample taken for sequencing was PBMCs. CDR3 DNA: TGTTCCGGGGGTCGGGGAGAGTTTATTTCACCCCTCCACTTT. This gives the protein CSGGRGEFISPLHF.